Following are 2 T cell receptor beta chains from one sample sequenced in a study of T cell changes during pregnancy in multiple sclerosis. Only in-frame clones appear in the TCRdb table, and some are missing; sequencing was by immunoSEQ multiplex PCR. The repertoire includes tens of thousands of clones, 80% to 95% of them detected once, and less than 3.5% sits in the top ten. The material was peripheral blood, obtained in the third trimester of pregnancy. The receptors come from a female donor in good health, enrolled as a control in a pregnancy study.

The V gene is TRBV7-6, the J gene TRBJ2-5; TRBD1 matches at 9 bases. The ends lost 4 bases at V and 4 bases at J; junction bases unmatched: 4. The CDR3 length is 14 residues. The germline gives CDR1 SGHVS, CDR2 FNYEAQ. CDR3 DNA: TGTGCCAGCAGCTCGGGACAGGGAAGAGAGACCCAGTACTTC. The encoded protein is CASSSGQGRETQYF.

This sequence joins TRBV27 and TRBJ1-1, with 10 bases that match TRBD1. Germline assignment: CDR1 MNHEY and CDR2 SMNVEV (reference sequence). The CDR3 consists of 14 residues. The trim removed 2 bases at V and 6 bases at J, leaving 3 bases unmatched. Here the CDR3 reads CASSLAGTGAEAFF. CDR3 DNA: TGTGCCAGCAGTTTAGCCGGGACAGGGGCTGAAGCTTTCTTT.